Each of the 27 T cell receptor beta chains below was sequenced from the same sample in a study of CD8+CD57+ T cells in acquired aplastic anemia. Those patients picked for sequencing had displayed CD8+CD57+ cell expansion on flow cytometry. Genomic DNA constituted the template upon which TCR beta VDJ and CDR3 profiling was performed. TCRdb fed the reads into MiXCR, producing one record per CDR3 protein. Altogether around 200,000 distinct CDR3 sequences are present, approximately 65% being singletons, with the ten largest covering around 50%. Specimen: sorted CD4+, CD8+, or CD8+CD57+ T cells (not recorded which) from PBMCs. Every receptor here comes from a human donor with aplastic anemia.

This clonotype has just a few counts. The chain joins TRBV7-3 to TRBJ2-7; D remains ambiguous. CDR3 length: 15 residues. Per germline, CDR1 SGHTA and CDR2 FQGTGA. Trimming shortened V by 2 bases and J by 3 bases, and 14 bases separated the two germline ends. The CDR3 spells CASSLQSGKIYEQYF. The CDR3 DNA is TGTGCCAGCAGCTTACAGTCTGGCAAGATCTACGAGCAGTACTTC.

This clonotype appeared once. The chain couples TRBV24-1 to TRBJ2-3; a possible D gene is TRBD2 (5 bases). Trimming shortened V by 3 bases and J by 2 bases, and 8 bases separated the two germline ends. Germline V CDR1 and CDR2: KGHDR, SFDVKD. The CDR3 spans 14 residues. The CDR3 DNA reads as TGTGCCACCAGTGATGCGGACTTCACAGATACGCAGTATTTT. Translation: CATSDADFTDTQYF.

In regard to this clonotype: Being one base from a much bigger clone, this may be a read error. V and J are TRBV4-1 and TRBJ2-1, with 12 bases matching TRBD2. The CDR3 runs 16 residues. The germline V gene has CDR1 MGHRA and CDR2 YSYEKL. The CDR3 coding sequence is TGCGCCTGCAGCCATGCTCTAGCGGGGGGGCCAGAGGAGCAGTTCTTC. Translation gives CACSHALAGGPEEQFF.

This clonotype has just one count. The chain joins TRBV9 to TRBJ1-4; D is ambiguous. Germline assignment: CDR1 SGDLS and CDR2 YYNGEE. This CDR3 spans 13 amino acids. V gave up 3 bases and J gave up 4 bases, with 7 bases separating them. The DNA of the CDR3 is TGTGCCAGCAGCGGACGGAGTAATGAAAAACTGTTTTTT. Translated: CASSGRSNEKLFF.

As concerns this clonotype: Its ends do not fully match the called genes, so a read error is possible. The rearrangement uses TRBV7-9 and TRBJ2-7; 7 bases are a match to TRBD1. The CDR3 length is 15 residues. Germline CDR1 is SEHNR and CDR2 is FQNEAQ (reference sequence). The CDR3 protein is CAGSATPGQVYEQYF. CDR3 in DNA: TGTGCCGGCAGCGCCACCCCCGGACAGGTCTACGAGCAGTACTTC.

This clonotype was detected only a few times. The chain has TRBV19 and TRBJ1-1, with D maybe TRBD1 (5 bases). The CDR3 covers 13 residues. Between the trimmed V and J ends, which lost 3 bases and 5 bases, there was a span of 10 bases. Germline values: CDR1 LNHDA, CDR2 SQIVND (reference sequence). The CDR3 sequence: CASSIGQGTEAFF. DNA for the CDR3: TGTGCCAGTAGTATCGGACAAGGTACTGAAGCTTTCTTT.

The V and J genes are TRBV7-2 and TRBJ1-6; D perhaps matches TRBD1 (5 bases). V lost 3 bases and J 8 bases, leaving 11 bases between the germline ends. This CDR3 contains 14 residues. Germline V CDR1 and CDR2: SGHTA, FQGNSA. The CDR3 region has the DNA TGTGCCAGCAGCTTCTGGAGGGACGATTCACCCCTCCACTTT. Amino acids: CASSFWRDDSPLHF.

V and J are TRBV20-1 and TRBJ2-2, with D maybe TRBD2 (5 bases). CDR1 is DFQATT, CDR2 SNEGSKA, per germline (reference sequence). This CDR3 is 14 amino acids long. Trimming shortened V by 6 bases and J by 4 bases, and 15 bases separated the two germline ends. DNA for the CDR3: TGCAGTGCCCCGGGGTGGGCGGGCACCGGGGAGCTGTTTTTT. This translates into CSAPGWAGTGELFF.

The chain recombines TRBV2 with TRBJ2-1, with no clear D. Germline V gene data show CDR1 as SNHLY and CDR2 as FYNNEI. V lost 4 bases to trimming and J lost 12 bases, with 13 bases between them. This CDR3 is built from 12 residues. The CDR3: CASSGAVGSQFF. The CDR3 region has the DNA TGTGCCAGCAGTGGCGCGGTGGGGTCGCAGTTCTTC. The full variable domain, completed using reference TRBV2 and TRBJ2-1, is EPEVTQTPSHQVTQMGQEVILRCVPISNHLYFYWYRQILGQKVEFLVSFYNNEISEKSEIFDDQFSVERPDGSNFTLKIRSTKLEDSAMYFCASSGAVGSQFFGPGTRLTVL.

This clonotype was counted ten times or more. The rearrangement uses TRBV20-1 and TRBJ1-5, with D maybe TRBD1 (5 bases). Germline V gene sequence: CDR1 DFQATT, CDR2 SNEGSKA (reference sequence). The CDR3 contains 15 residues. The V end was cut by 0 bases, the J end by 7 bases, with 16 bases between. CDR3 in amino acids: CSARDRARVGQPQHF. The CDR3 bases are TGCAGTGCTAGAGATCGGGCCAGGGTGGGCCAGCCCCAGCATTTT.

This CDR3 is CASRYSGATDTQYF. CDR3 sequence (DNA): TGTGCCAGCAGGTATAGCGGGGCAACAGATACGCAGTATTTT. The chain recombines TRBV7-2 with TRBJ2-3; 8 positions match TRBD2. The V and J ends lost 6 bases and 3 bases, in that order; junction bases with no gene match: 5. The CDR3 is 14 amino acids. CDR1 is SGHTA, CDR2 FQGNSA, per germline.

This chain connects TRBV7-8 to TRBJ2-5, with TRBD2 matching 8 bases. Germline CDR1 reads SGHVS; CDR2 reads FQNEAQ. CDR3 length equals 15 residues. V trimming: 0 bases; J trimming: 4 bases; junction bases outside the gene matches: 4. CDR3 bases: TGTGCCAGCAGCTTAGCGGCGGGGGGAGGAGAGACCCAGTACTTC. Its protein is CASSLAAGGGETQYF. The full variable domain, its missing parts supplied by reference TRBV7-8 and TRBJ2-5, is GAGVSQSPRYKVAKRGQDVALRCDPISGHVSLFWYQQALGQGPEFLTYFQNEAQLDKSGLPSDRFFAERPEGSVSTLKIQRTQQEDSAVYLCASSLAAGGGETQYFGPGTRLLVL.

The chain employs TRBV24-1 and TRBJ1-1; D uncertain. V was pared by 9 bases and J by 1 base, with 17 bases between. The V gene's germline CDR1 is KGHDR and CDR2 SFDVKD. The CDR3 consists of 15 residues. CDR3 in amino acids: CATVAEPPTNTEAFF. As DNA, the CDR3 is TGTGCCACCGTGGCCGAGCCACCTACGAACACTGAAGCTTTCTTT.

In regard to this clonotype: One end of the junction fails to match germline, which may point to a read error. The chain joins TRBV10-3 to TRBJ1-1, with D hard to call. The CDR3 runs 12 residues. Germline V gene lookup returns CDR1 ENHRY and CDR2 SYGVKD. CDR3 in amino acids: CAIREAGWKASF. The DNA for the CDR3 is TGTGCCATCAGGGAAGCTGGGTGGAAGGCTTCCTTT.

This chain connects TRBV7-3 to TRBJ2-3, with a possible D match to TRBD2 (7 bases). V was shortened by 4 bases and J by 4 bases, with 9 bases between the two germline ends. The CDR3 consists of 13 residues. Germline V gene data show CDR1 as SGHTA and CDR2 as FQGTGA. The chain's CDR3 is CASSSGGSDTQYF. The DNA for the CDR3 is TGTGCCAGCAGCTCGGGGGGCTCAGATACGCAGTATTTT.

The genes are TRBV13 and TRBJ2-3; 9 bases match TRBD2. This CDR3 region has 16 residues. Germline values: CDR1 PRHDT, CDR2 FYEKMQ (reference sequence). The J segment lost 4 bases and the V segment lost 3 bases, leaving 8 bases of the junction unmatched. In nucleotides, the CDR3 is TGTGCCAGCAGCTTTCAGTTTAGCGGGGGCTCAGATACGCAGTATTTT. It specifies CASSFQFSGGSDTQYF.

The chain combines TRBV5-6 with TRBJ1-5; D is unresolved. This CDR3 region has 12 residues. The V and J ends lost 0 bases and 5 bases respectively, with 3 bases between them. The germline gives CDR1 SGHDT, CDR2 YYEEEE. The chain's CDR3 is CASSLDDQPQHF. CDR3 DNA: TGTGCCAGCAGCTTGGATGATCAGCCCCAGCATTTT.

This clonotype was seen a handful of times. The chain recombines TRBV7-2 with TRBJ1-6; no firm D call. Trimming removed 1 base at V and 13 bases at J, with 14 bases between. CDR3 size: 14 residues. CDR1 is SGHTA, CDR2 FQGNSA, per germline. The chain's CDR3 is CASSLVDRIAPLHF. In DNA, the CDR3 is TGTGCCAGCAGCTTAGTCGACCGCATTGCGCCCCTCCACTTT.

Points on this clonotype: Since a much larger clone is just one base distant, this may be a read error. This rearrangement joins TRBV6-1 to TRBJ1-5, with a weak D call TRBD1 (5 bases). Trimming stripped 10 bases from V and 2 bases from J, with 24 bases between. The germline gives CDR1 MNHNS, CDR2 SASEGT. The CDR3 loop spans 17 amino acids. The CDR3 sequence: CANKAWGLSTGNQPQHF. The CDR3 nucleotides read TGTGCCAACAAGGCTTGGGGCTTGAGTACGGGCAATCAGCCCCAGCATTTT.

The table lists this clonotype with a few counts. This sequence joins TRBV29-1 and TRBJ2-7; D may be TRBD1 (5 bases). V was clipped by 7 bases and J by 3 bases, with 13 bases between them. The length of the CDR3 is 12 residues. The germline V gene has CDR1 SQVTM and CDR2 ANQGSEA. The CDR3 region has the DNA TGCAGCGCTGAGACAGATGACTACGAGCAGTACTTC. Translating it yields CSAETDDYEQYF.

The chain links TRBV19 to TRBJ1-5; 12 nucleotides line up with TRBD1. V shed 5 bases and J 5 bases; nucleotides not matched to a gene: 10. The V gene's germline CDR1 is LNHDA and CDR2 SQIVND (reference sequence). The CDR3 has 17 residues. The CDR3 spells CASSLLLGTGGDQPQHF. In DNA, the CDR3 is TGTGCCAGTAGTTTACTCCTCGGGACAGGGGGCGATCAGCCCCAGCATTTT. The full variable domain, in which reference TRBV19 and TRBJ1-5 provide the parts outside the CDR3, is DGGITQSPKYLFRKEGQNVTLSCEQNLNHDAMYWYRQDPGQGLRLIYYSQIVNDFQKGDIAEGYSVSREKKESFPLTVTSAQKNPTAFYLCASSLLLGTGGDQPQHFGDGTRLSIL.

This clonotype was observed a handful of times. The chain is built from TRBV7-3 and TRBJ2-3, with D perhaps matching TRBD2 (7 bases). Germline CDR1 is SGHTA and CDR2 is FQGTGA. The CDR3 sequence is 14 residues long. V lost 5 bases, J lost 4 bases, and 13 bases lay in between. This chain's CDR3 is CASSPTGGADTQYF. The CDR3 DNA reads TGTGCCAGCAGCCCAACGGGGGGCGCAGATACGCAGTATTTT.

This chain links TRBV14 with TRBJ2-7; D possibly corresponds to TRBD1 (7 bases). Trimming took 1 base from V and 5 from J, leaving 18 bases between them. Germline CDR1 is SGHDN and CDR2 is FVKESK. CDR3 length: 16 residues. This CDR3 reads CASSQVRQGGEHEQYF. The CDR3 region has the DNA TGTGCCAGCAGCCAAGTTCGACAGGGAGGCGAACACGAGCAGTACTTC. Full variable domain (remainder filled in from reference TRBV14 and TRBJ2-7): EAGVTQFPSHSVIEKGQTVTLRCDPISGHDNLYWYRRVMGKEIKFLLHFVKESKQDESGMPNNRFLAERTGGTYSTLKVQPAELEDSGVYFCASSQVRQGGEHEQYFGPGTRLTVT.

The V gene is TRBV10-3, the J gene TRBJ1-1; a weak D match, TRBD1 (6 bases). The V and J ends lost 5 bases and 2 bases respectively, with 12 bases between them. The CDR3 is 14 residues long. Germline V lookup: CDR1 ENHRY, CDR2 SYGVKD. In nucleotides, the CDR3 is TGTGCCATCAGTAGGGGGACATCCAACACTGAAGCTTTCTTT. Its translation is CAISRGTSNTEAFF.

The chain links TRBV15 to TRBJ2-5; the D gene could be TRBD1 or TRBD2 (5 bases each). CDR1 and CDR2 (germline): LNHNV, YYDKDF (reference sequence). Trimming stripped 0 bases from V and 4 bases from J, with 12 bases between. The CDR3 sequence is 15 residues long. As DNA, the CDR3 is TGTGCCACCAGCAGAGATAGAGGGGCCATAGAGACCCAGTACTTC. Protein: CATSRDRGAIETQYF.

The V gene is TRBV2, the J gene TRBJ1-1, with 7 bases that match TRBD1. Germline V CDR1 and CDR2: SNHLY, FYNNEI. V was clipped by 5 bases and J by 5 bases; unmatched bases: 8. CDR3 length: 14 residues. CDR3 in DNA: TGTGCCAGCAGTTTTGTTGCAGGGGGGACTGAAGCTTTCTTT. Amino acids: CASSFVAGGTEAFF.

The V gene is TRBV2, the J gene TRBJ1-2; a possible D gene is TRBD1 (5 bases). The V end lost 10 bases, the J end lost 7 bases, and 19 bases lay between the germline ends. CDR1 and CDR2 from the germline V gene are SNHLY and FYNNEI. The CDR3 spans 13 residues. The CDR3 here is CATRKSRDPGYTF. The CDR3 region has the DNA TGTGCCACACGCAAATCACGGGACCCTGGCTACACCTTC.